This T cell receptor (beta chain) originates from a study of Ad26.COV2.S vaccination and SARS-CoV-2 variants. The method was immunoSEQ multiplex PCR; TCRdb's version includes in-frame clones alone and lacks a portion of them. In the table there are about 680,000 clones, around 89% of which are singletons. Treatment denoted: some 19 received Ad26.COV2.S at low or high dose, single or two shots; several received placebo; per-sample allocation not given. All samples were drawn on day 63, counting from the first vaccine or placebo injection. Germline CDR1 reads SQVTM; CDR2 reads ANQGSEA. CDR3 length: 13 residues. V was trimmed by 4 bases and J by 0 bases, leaving 7 bases between them.

The specimen comprised peripheral blood, sampled in a trial of Ad26.COV2.S vaccine versus placebo. The clonotype was recovered from a person aged 18-65 years who received the Ad26.COV2.S COVID-19 vaccine or a placebo. V is TRBV29-1 and J is TRBJ2-1; no clear D. The chain's CDR3 is CSVGRSSYNEQFF. The DNA of the CDR3 is TGCAGCGTTGGTAGGAGCTCCTACAATGAGCAGTTCTTC.